The rows below give T cell receptor beta chains drawn from one sample of a study of CD8 T cells in ankylosing spondylitis. One entry per CDR3 protein, called by TCRdb with MiXCR from the 5' RACE reads. Here the sample spans some 140,000 distinct CDR3 sequences, 8% to 9% being singletons. Sequenced input: synovial fluid, either unsorted or a sorted T cell fraction (not recorded which). These receptors all come from a male donor with ankylosing spondylitis. CDR3s leave out the opening cysteine and the closing phenylalanine or tryptophan. The size field is filled for only some rows; it gives once, few, many or a size class.

j_gene: TRBJ1-1
v_gene: TRBV4-2
abundance: many
CDR3aa: ASSQDVEKEREAF

j_gene: TRBJ2-7
v_gene: TRBV4-3
abundance: many
CDR3aa: ASSQERDSPWYEQY

j_gene: TRBJ2-1
v_gene: TRBV15
abundance: .
CDR3aa: ATRLAGGGYEQF

j_gene: TRBJ1-1
v_gene: TRBV6-2/TRBV6-3
abundance: few
CDR3aa: ASSYWTGNTEAF

j_gene: TRBJ2-7
v_gene: TRBV6-2/TRBV6-3
abundance: many
CDR3aa: ASNDASTGGERQY

j_gene: TRBJ1-5
v_gene: TRBV5-6
abundance: many
CDR3aa: ASSEFNQPQH

j_gene: TRBJ2-2
v_gene: TRBV5-6
abundance: .
CDR3aa: ASSLGLVNTGELF

j_gene: TRBJ2-7
v_gene: TRBV15
abundance: many
CDR3aa: ATSRETGGSYEQY

j_gene: TRBJ2-2
v_gene: TRBV24-1
abundance: many
CDR3aa: ATSSLRRGTGGELF

j_gene: TRBJ1-5
v_gene: TRBV7-8
abundance: .
CDR3aa: ASSLVGQSSNQPQH

j_gene: TRBJ2-1
v_gene: TRBV2
abundance: few
CDR3aa: ASSGRWGTYNEQF

j_gene: TRBJ2-5
v_gene: TRBV5-1
abundance: .
CDR3aa: ASSPDRQRDQY

j_gene: TRBJ2-3
v_gene: TRBV7-9
abundance: many
CDR3aa: ASSLGTGGADTQY

j_gene: TRBJ2-4
v_gene: TRBV2
abundance: few
CDR3aa: ASGGTGGAGNIQY

j_gene: TRBJ1-2
v_gene: TRBV9
abundance: .
CDR3aa: ASRVKGVGETFYGYT

j_gene: TRBJ1-1
v_gene: TRBV3-1
abundance: few
CDR3aa: ASSQTGVYTEAF

j_gene: TRBJ2-5
v_gene: TRBV18
abundance: .
CDR3aa: ASSLRKGPQETQY

j_gene: TRBJ1-1
v_gene: TRBV7-9
abundance: .
CDR3aa: ASSFYGLPGTEAF

j_gene: TRBJ2-7
v_gene: TRBV6-1
abundance: many
CDR3aa: ASSEVRGYEQY

j_gene: TRBJ1-6
v_gene: TRBV5-1
abundance: many
CDR3aa: ASSLEWPSMGSPLH

j_gene: TRBJ2-7
v_gene: TRBV20-1
abundance: few
CDR3aa: SAKVGNDIEQY

j_gene: TRBJ2-1
v_gene: TRBV6-1
abundance: .
CDR3aa: ASSRGREAKQF

j_gene: TRBJ2-3
v_gene: TRBV30
abundance: .
CDR3aa: AWRGSERGYTDTQY

j_gene: TRBJ2-5
v_gene: TRBV14
abundance: many
CDR3aa: ASSPMGPYQETQY

j_gene: TRBJ2-7
v_gene: TRBV9
abundance: .
CDR3aa: ASSVDGAATYEQY

j_gene: TRBJ2-1
v_gene: TRBV20-1
abundance: many
CDR3aa: SARTSAYNEQF

j_gene: TRBJ2-6
v_gene: TRBV6-1
abundance: few
CDR3aa: ASSEGGSGANVLT

j_gene: TRBJ2-7
v_gene: TRBV7-2
abundance: .
CDR3aa: ASSLGHPSSYEQY